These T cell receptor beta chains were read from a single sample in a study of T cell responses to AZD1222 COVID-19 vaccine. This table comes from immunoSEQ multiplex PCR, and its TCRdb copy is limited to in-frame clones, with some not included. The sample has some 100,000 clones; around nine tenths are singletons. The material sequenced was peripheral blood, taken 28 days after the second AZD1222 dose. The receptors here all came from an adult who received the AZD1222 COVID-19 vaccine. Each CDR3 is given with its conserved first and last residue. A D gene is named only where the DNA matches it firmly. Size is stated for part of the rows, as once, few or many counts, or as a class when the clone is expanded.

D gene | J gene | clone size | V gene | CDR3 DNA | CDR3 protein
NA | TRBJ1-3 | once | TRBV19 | TGTGCCAGTAGTATTCTAGAGGGTCGCGGAAACACCATATATTTT | CASSILEGRGNTIYF
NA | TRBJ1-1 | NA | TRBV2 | TGTGCCAGCTTTCGATCCCATGAGGTCACTGAAGCTTTCTTT | CASFRSHEVTEAFF
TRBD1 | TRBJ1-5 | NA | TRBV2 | TGTGCCAGCAGTGAGGTTAAGGGGGCGAGCAATCAGCCCCAGCATTTT | CASSEVKGASNQPQHF
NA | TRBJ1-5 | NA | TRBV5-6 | TGTGCCAGCAGCGAAGGGTATAGCAATCAGCCCCAGCATTTT | CASSEGYSNQPQHF
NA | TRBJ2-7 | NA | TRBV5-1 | TGCGCCAGCAGCACGGGACATCTGAGCTCCTACGAGCAGTACTTC | CASSTGHLSSYEQYF
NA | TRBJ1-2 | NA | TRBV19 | TGTGCCAGTACGGAAGGCAGACTCTATGGCTACACCTTC | CASTEGRLYGYTF
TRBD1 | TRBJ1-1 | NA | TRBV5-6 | TGTGCCAGCAGCCCACTGGGGGGGACAGGGAACACTGAAGCTTTCTTT | CASSPLGGTGNTEAFF
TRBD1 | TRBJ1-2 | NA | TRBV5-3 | TGTGCCAGAAGCTCTGGACCACCGGGACAGGGCTATGGCTACACCTTC | CARSSGPPGQGYGYTF
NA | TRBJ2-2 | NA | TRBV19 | TGTGCCAGTAGTGACTTTGGGCGGGGGAACACCGGGGAGCTGTTTTTT | CASSDFGRGNTGELFF
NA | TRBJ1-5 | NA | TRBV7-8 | TGTGCCAGCAGCTTAGGCCAACGTCAGCCCCAGCATTTT | CASSLGQRQPQHF
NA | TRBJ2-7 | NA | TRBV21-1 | TGTGCCAGCAGCAAAGGACAGGGCGGCAACGAGCAGTACTTC | CASSKGQGGNEQYF
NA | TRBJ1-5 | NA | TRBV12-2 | TGTGCAAGTCGCCAGACGACAAATAGCAATCAGCCCCAGCATTTT | CASRQTTNSNQPQHF
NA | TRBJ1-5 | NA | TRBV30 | TGTGCCTGGACCCCCCCGCGGGGGACATATAGCAATCAGCCCCAGCATTTT | CAWTPPRGTYSNQPQHF
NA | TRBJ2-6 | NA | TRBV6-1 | TGTGCCAGCAGTGAACCGGGGTTAGGGGGCTCTGGGGCCAACGTCCTGACTTTC | CASSEPGLGGSGANVLTF
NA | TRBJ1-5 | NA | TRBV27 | TGTGCCAGCAGTCCTCGGGGCAGGGTGAACTATAGCAATCAGCCCCAGCATTTT | CASSPRGRVNYSNQPQHF
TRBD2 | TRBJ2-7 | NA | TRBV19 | TGTGCCAGTAGGCCGACTAGCGGGGGCTACGAGCAGTACTTC | CASRPTSGGYEQYF
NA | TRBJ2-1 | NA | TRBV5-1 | TGCGCCAGCAGCTTAGGGGACGGTCCCTACAATGAGCAGTTCTTC | CASSLGDGPYNEQFF
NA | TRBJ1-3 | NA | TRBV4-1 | TGCGCCAGCAGCCAAGCTCCTTTCATAGACCCAGGGGCTGGAAACACCATATATTTT | CASSQAPFIDPGAGNTIYF
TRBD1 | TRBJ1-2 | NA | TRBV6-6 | TGTGCCAGCCTTGGGACAGAGCCTTATGGCTACACCTTC | CASLGTEPYGYTF
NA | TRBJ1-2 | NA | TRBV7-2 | TGTGCCAGCAGCTTGGGTTGGGGCTACACCTTC | CASSLGWGYTF
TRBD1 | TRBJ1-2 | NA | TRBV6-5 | TGTGCCAGCAGTTACGAGGGACAGGGGGCAAGGGGCTACACCTTC | CASSYEGQGARGYTF
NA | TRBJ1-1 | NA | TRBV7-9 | TGTGCCAGCTCGTCCCGAGAAAACACTGAAGCTTTCTTT | CASSSRENTEAFF
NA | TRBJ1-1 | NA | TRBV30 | TGTGCCTGGACCCCTGGTGGAGTTCCTAGGGCTTTCTTT | CAWTPGGVPRAFF
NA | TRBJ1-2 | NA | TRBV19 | TGTGCCAGTAGTGTTACCCAAACAGGAAACTATGGCTACACCTTC | CASSVTQTGNYGYTF
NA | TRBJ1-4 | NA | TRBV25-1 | TGTGCCAGTTACGGGGGCGAGGGAGAAAAACTGTTTTTT | CASYGGEGEKLFF
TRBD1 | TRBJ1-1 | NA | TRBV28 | TGTGCCAGCAGCCGACCGGGACAGGGGGCGCACAACGAAGCTTTCTTT | CASSRPGQGAHNEAFF
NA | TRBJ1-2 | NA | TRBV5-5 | TGTGCCAGCAGCTTAGGGACACCGTTTGGCTACACCTTC | CASSLGTPFGYTF
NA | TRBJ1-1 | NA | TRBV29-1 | TGCAGCGGATTGAACACTGAAGCTTTCTTT | CSGLNTEAFF
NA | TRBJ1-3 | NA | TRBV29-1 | TGCAGCGTTGTTTTTGGAAACACCATATATTTT | CSVVFGNTIYF
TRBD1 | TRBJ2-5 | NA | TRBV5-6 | TGTGCCAGCATCGGATACCGGGACAGTGTACAAGAGACCCAGTACTTC | CASIGYRDSVQETQYF
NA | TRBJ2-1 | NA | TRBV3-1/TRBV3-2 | TGTGCCAGCAGTATCGGGACGGGTGAGCAGTTCTTC | CASSIGTGEQFF
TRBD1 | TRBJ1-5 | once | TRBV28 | TGTGCCAGCAGTCCCCGACAGGGGGAATGGCAGCCCCAGCATTTT | CASSPRQGEWQPQHF
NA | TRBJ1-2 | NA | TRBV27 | TGTGCCAGCAGTTTGAGGGGGATAACAGAGATTAACTATGGCTACACCTTC | CASSLRGITEINYGYTF
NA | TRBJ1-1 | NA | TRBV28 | TGTGCCAGCATTGAACGGAACGCTGAAGCTTTCTTT | CASIERNAEAFF
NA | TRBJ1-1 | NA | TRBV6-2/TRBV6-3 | TGTGCCAGCAGTTACTCGGGACTGAACACTGAAGCTTTCTTT | CASSYSGLNTEAFF
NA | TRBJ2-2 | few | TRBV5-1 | TGCGCCAGCAGCTCGAGGAACACCGGGGAGCTGTTTTTT | CASSSRNTGELFF
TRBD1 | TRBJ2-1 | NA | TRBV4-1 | TGCGCCAGCAGCCGAGACAGGGAACCCTTCAATGAGCAGTTCTTC | CASSRDREPFNEQFF
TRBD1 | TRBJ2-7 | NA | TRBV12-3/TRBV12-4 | TGTGCCAGCAGTCGACAGGGTAACTACGAGCAGTACTTC | CASSRQGNYEQYF
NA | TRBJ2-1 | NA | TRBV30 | TGTGCACTGGATGGAGGGGGGCAGTGGAATGAGCAGTTCTTC | CALDGGGQWNEQFF
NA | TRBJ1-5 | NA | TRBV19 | TGTGCCAGTAGTATGCAGGGGACTCAGCCCCAGCATTTT | CASSMQGTQPQHF
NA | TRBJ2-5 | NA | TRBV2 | TGTGCCAGCAGTCCCCGAGCTGGAGAGACCCAGTACTTC | CASSPRAGETQYF
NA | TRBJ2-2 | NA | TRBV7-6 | TGTGCCAGCAGCTTAACAACCCCGGACTCGCGAGGCACCGGGGAGCTGTTTTTT | CASSLTTPDSRGTGELFF
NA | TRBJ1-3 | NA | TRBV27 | TGTGCCAGCAGTTTTTCAGGAGACTCTGGAAACACCATATATTTT | CASSFSGDSGNTIYF
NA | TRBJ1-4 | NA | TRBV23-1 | TGCGCCAGCAGATCAACTAATGAAAAACTGTTTTTT | CASRSTNEKLFF